These 4 T cell receptor beta chains were sequenced from one sample in a study of identifying expanded T cells in peripheral blood. Some clones are missing from TCRdb's copy, which holds only in-frame ones; the method was immunoSEQ multiplex PCR. The data hold about 130,000 clones, with about 86% observed a single time. Sequences were obtained from blood. The receptors come from a person aged 18 to 70 in good health.

This clone occurred once. The chain combines TRBV5-6 with TRBJ2-7; D remains unclear. The germline V and J ends were trimmed by 4 bases and 3 bases, with 14 bases remaining between them. The CDR3 runs to 14 residues. Germline V lookup: CDR1 SGHDT, CDR2 YYEEEE. The DNA of the CDR3 is TGTGCCAGCAGCACTGGAGTTTGGAGCTACGAGCAGTACTTC. Translated: CASSTGVWSYEQYF.

V usage is TRBV19 and J usage is TRBJ2-5; D may be TRBD1 (5 bases). CDR1 and CDR2 from the germline V gene are LNHDA and SQIVND (reference sequence). The CDR3 runs 17 residues. The germline V and J ends were trimmed by 7 bases and 2 bases, with 23 bases remaining between them. The CDR3 sequence: CASTPGRGTYRQETQYF. The CDR3 DNA follows: TGTGCCAGTACGCCCGGTAGGGGTACGTACCGGCAAGAGACCCAGTACTTC.

This chain uses TRBV19 with TRBJ2-4; the D gene is possibly TRBD2 (7 bases). Trimming removed 8 bases at V and 7 bases at J, with 15 bases between. Germline CDR1 LNHDA, CDR2 SQIVND (reference sequence). CDR3 length equals 13 residues. The CDR3 nucleotides read TGTGCCAGTGGAGGGGGACTAAACAACATTCAGTACTTC. It encodes CASGGGLNNIQYF. Supplemented by reference TRBV19 and TRBJ2-4, the full variable domain reads DGGITQSPKYLFRKEGQNVTLSCEQNLNHDAMYWYRQDPGQGLRLIYYSQIVNDFQKGDIAEGYSVSREKKESFPLTVTSAQKNPTAFYLCASGGGLNNIQYFGAGTRLSVL.

The V call is TRBV5-1, the J call TRBJ2-7; D is possibly TRBD1 or TRBD2 (7 bases each). The germline V and J ends were trimmed by 0 bases and 4 bases, with 11 bases remaining between them. Germline lookup yields CDR1 SGHRS and CDR2 YFSETQ. The CDR3 loop spans 14 amino acids. The CDR3 nucleotides read TGCGCCAGCAGCTTGGTTCAGGGGGGGTACGAGCAGTACTTC. As protein: CASSLVQGGYEQYF.